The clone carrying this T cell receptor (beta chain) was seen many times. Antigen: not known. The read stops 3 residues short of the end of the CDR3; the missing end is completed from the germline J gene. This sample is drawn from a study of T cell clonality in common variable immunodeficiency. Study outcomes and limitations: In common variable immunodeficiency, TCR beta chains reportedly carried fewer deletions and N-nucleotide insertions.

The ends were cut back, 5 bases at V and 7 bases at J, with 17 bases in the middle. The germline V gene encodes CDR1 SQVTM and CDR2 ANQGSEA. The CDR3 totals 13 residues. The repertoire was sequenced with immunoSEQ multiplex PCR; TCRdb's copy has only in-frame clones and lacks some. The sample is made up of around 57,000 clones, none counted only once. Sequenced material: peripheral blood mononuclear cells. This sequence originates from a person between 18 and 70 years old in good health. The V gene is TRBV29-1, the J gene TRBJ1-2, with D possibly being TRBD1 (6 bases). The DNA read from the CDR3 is TGCAGCGTTAGGGCGACCGGACAGAGTGGC. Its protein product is CSVRATGQSG. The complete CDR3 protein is CSVRATGQSGYTF.